These 10 T cell receptor beta chains originate from one sample sequenced in a study of T cell changes during pregnancy in multiple sclerosis. The method was immunoSEQ multiplex PCR; TCRdb's version includes in-frame clones alone and lacks a portion of them. Here the sample spans about 86,000 clones, 91% being singletons. The sample in question was peripheral blood, obtained in the first trimester of pregnancy. The receptors come from a female donor in good health, enrolled as a control in a pregnancy study.

V and J are TRBV27 and TRBJ2-7; 12 bases fit TRBD2. Germline CDR1 is MNHEY and CDR2 is SMNVEV (reference sequence). Trimming at V came to 6 bases and at J to 3 bases, leaving 3 bases not matched to a gene. This CDR3 comprises 14 residues. The CDR3 loop is CASRQLAGGYEQYF. The CDR3 DNA reads TGTGCCAGCAGACAACTAGCGGGGGGCTACGAGCAGTACTTC.

This clone was found once. The gene calls are TRBV27 and TRBJ2-3, with 12 nucleotides matching TRBD1. This CDR3 spans 16 amino acids. J gave up 6 bases and V 0 bases, and 4 bases lay outside the gene matches. The germline CDR1 and CDR2 sequences are MNHEY and SMNVEV (reference sequence). The CDR3 bases are TGTGCCAGCAGTTTATCGGGACAGGGGGCGCGGGATACGCAGTATTTT. Protein: CASSLSGQGARDTQYF.

J is TRBJ2-3 and V is TRBV13; D not resolved. Germline V CDR1 and CDR2: PRHDT, FYEKMQ (reference sequence). The CDR3 runs to 13 residues. The V end lost 5 bases, the J end lost 0 bases, and 6 bases lay between the germline ends. The DNA of the CDR3 is TGTGCCAGCAGCCTCGGGAGCACAGATACGCAGTATTTT. It specifies CASSLGSTDTQYF.

The chain combines TRBV7-2 with TRBJ1-5; 7 nucleotides match TRBD1. The V and J ends lost 3 bases and 3 bases, in that order; junction bases with no gene match: 2. Germline V gene sequence: CDR1 SGHTA, CDR2 FQGNSA. CDR3 length equals 14 residues. This CDR3 is CASSLTGHNQPQHF. As DNA, the CDR3 is TGTGCCAGCAGCTTGACAGGGCACAATCAGCCCCAGCATTTT.

This sequence joins TRBV27 and TRBJ1-1; D gene ambiguous. Trimming removed 2 bases at V and 11 bases at J, with 18 bases between. The CDR3 runs 14 residues. Germline V gene sequence: CDR1 MNHEY, CDR2 SMNVEV (reference sequence). The CDR3 loop reads CASSLNGAGKSAFF. Written as DNA, the CDR3 is TGTGCCAGCAGTTTAAACGGTGCAGGAAAGTCGGCTTTCTTT.

The chain links TRBV6-6 to TRBJ1-5; D possibly corresponds to TRBD1 (5 bases). Trimming left V 2 bases short and J 0 bases short, with 11 bases between. Looked up from germline, CDR1 is MNHNY and CDR2 is SVGAGI (reference sequence). CDR3 length equals 16 residues. CDR3 sequence (DNA): TGTGCCAGCAGTTACGTTCAGGGTTATAGCAATCAGCCCCAGCATTTT. It yields the protein CASSYVQGYSNQPQHF.

This clone came up a few times. The chain couples TRBV11-3 to TRBJ2-3, with a possible D match to TRBD1 (6 bases). The CDR3 is 15 amino acids. Per germline, CDR1 SGHNT and CDR2 YENEEA. V lost 5 bases to trimming and J lost 0 bases, with 12 bases between them. This CDR3 is CASSPQGRSTDTQYF. CDR3 sequence (DNA): TGTGCCAGCAGCCCCCAGGGGCGAAGCACAGATACGCAGTATTTT.

The chain joins TRBV7-6 to TRBJ2-7, with no clear D. The CDR3 totals 14 residues. The ends were cut back, 1 base at V and 2 bases at J, with 9 bases in the middle. Per the germline V gene, CDR1 is SGHVS and CDR2 is FNYEAQ. DNA of the CDR3: TGTGCCAGCAGCTTAGACGCCACTACCTACGAGCAGTACTTC. Amino acid sequence: CASSLDATTYEQYF.

The chain combines TRBV28 with TRBJ1-4; D is possibly TRBD1 (5 bases). Germline lookup yields CDR1 MDHEN and CDR2 SYDVKM. The CDR3 spans 14 residues. In nucleotides, the CDR3 is TGTGCAACCTGGGGGGGGGTGCCCCCGGAAAAACTGTTTTTT. As protein: CATWGGVPPEKLFF.

This sequence joins TRBV9 and TRBJ1-2, with TRBD1 matching 7 bases. The length of the CDR3 is 15 residues. Germline values: CDR1 SGDLS, CDR2 YYNGEE. The ends lost 3 bases at V and 0 bases at J; junction bases unmatched: 5. CDR3 residues: CASSGPTGSNYGYTF. CDR3 DNA: TGTGCCAGCAGCGGGCCGACAGGGTCTAACTATGGCTACACCTTC.